This TCR beta chain was recovered during a study of cytomegalovirus exposure and HLA in healthy donors. Points from the study as a whole: Per published accounts, TCR beta sequences correctly predicted the HLA-A and HLA-B alleles of most subjects.

Per germline, CDR1 SGHTA and CDR2 FQGTGA. Trimming cost V 2 bases and J 9 bases; bases outside gene matches: 5. The CDR3 has 16 amino acids. With respect to this clone: Antigen: not known.

A multiplex PCR was run with 60 Vbeta primers and 13 Jbeta primers. Here immunoSEQ multiplex PCR was the method, and the copy in TCRdb shows in-frame clones only, minus some. The sample consists of about 120,000 clones, about 60% of them appearing once. The chain employs TRBV7-3 and TRBJ2-1; the match to TRBD2 covers 15 bases. The TCR originated in a man aged 35 to 55 in good health and CMV-seropositive. Sample: PBMCs. For the CDR3, the DNA is TGTGCCAGCAGCTTAGTCGGACTAGCGGGAGGGTCTGAGCAGTTCTTC. This translates into CASSLVGLAGGSEQFF.